This T cell receptor beta chain originates from a study of shared clonotypes between healthy human individuals. A remark on this clone: The same CDR3 arises from other DNA sequences in this sample as well.

The assay was immunoSEQ multiplex PCR, and TCRdb's table has in-frame clones only and misses some. In the table there are 550,000 to 700,000 clones, 60% to 75% of which are singletons. Germline V gives CDR1 MNHEY, CDR2 SMNVEV (reference sequence). The CDR3 length is 14 residues. Trimming removed 2 bases from V and 3 bases from J, with 8 bases in between. The sample consisted of memory CD4+ T cells sorted from blood. Described subset: CD45RA-negative fraction. The chain recombines TRBV27 with TRBJ1-5; no reliable D call. The clonotype originates from a woman aged 25 to 39 in good health. The CDR3, as DNA: TGTGCCAGCAGTTTAAGAGGAGTCAATCAGCCCCAGCATTTT. Amino acid sequence: CASSLRGVNQPQHF.